This T cell receptor beta chain appears in the sequencing data of a study of Graves' ophthalmopathy and Graves' hyperthyroidism. The authors amplified TCR beta CDR3 regions, and they did so from RNA transcripts for repertoire sequencing. HTBI-primed RT-PCR formed the first round, and a multiplex PCR formed the second. TCRdb reprocessed the multiplex PCR reads via MiXCR and lists one record per CDR3 protein. The table records hundreds of thousands of distinct CDR3 sequences, more than 40% of them present only once. Many counts were recorded for this clonotype. Germline CDR1 is SEHNR and CDR2 is FQNEAQ (reference sequence). V was clipped by 5 bases and J by 5 bases, with 18 bases between them. This CDR3 has 15 residues.

The chain recombines TRBV7-9 with TRBJ2-5, with no clear D. This receptor was taken from an adult man with Graves' ophthalmopathy. Material: peripheral blood. The CDR3 here is CASSGNTVLSETQYF. The CDR3, as DNA: TGTGCCAGCAGCGGGAACACAGTCTTATCCGAGACCCAGTACTTC. The full variable domain, its missing parts supplied by reference TRBV7-9 and TRBJ2-5, is DTGVSQNPRHKITKRGQNVTFRCDPISEHNRLYWYRQTLGQGPEFLTYFQNEAQLEKSRLLSDRFSAERPKGSFSTLEIQRTEQGDSAMYLCASSGNTVLSETQYFGPGTRLLVL.